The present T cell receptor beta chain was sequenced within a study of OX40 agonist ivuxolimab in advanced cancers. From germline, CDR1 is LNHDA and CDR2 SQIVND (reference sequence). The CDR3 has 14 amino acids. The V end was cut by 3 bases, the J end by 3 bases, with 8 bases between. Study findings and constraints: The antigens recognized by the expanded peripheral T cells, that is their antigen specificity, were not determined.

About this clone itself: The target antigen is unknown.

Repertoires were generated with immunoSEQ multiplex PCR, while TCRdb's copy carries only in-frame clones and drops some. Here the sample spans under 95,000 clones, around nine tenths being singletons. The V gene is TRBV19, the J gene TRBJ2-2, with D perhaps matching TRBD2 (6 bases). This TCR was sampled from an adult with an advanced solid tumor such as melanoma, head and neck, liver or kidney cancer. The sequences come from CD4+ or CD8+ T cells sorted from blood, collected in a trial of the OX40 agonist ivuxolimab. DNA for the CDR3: TGTGCCAGTAGTATTGGAGGGTACACCGGGGAGCTGTTTTTT. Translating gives CASSIGGYTGELFF.